This TCR beta chain was sequenced during a study of OX40 agonist ivuxolimab in advanced cancers. With respect to the entire study: Ivuxolimab was an agonistic, fully human IgG2 monoclonal antibody directed against OX40 (CD134), a costimulatory receptor. Intravenous ivuxolimab was administered to patients every 2 weeks at six dose levels: 0.01, 0.1, 0.3, 1.5, 3 and 10 mg/kg. Of the approximately 54 dose-escalation patients, hepatocellular carcinoma was present in some 19, melanoma in roughly 15, renal cell carcinoma in 9 and head and neck cancer in 9. In the dose-escalation cohort, 82.7% of patients were male, and the mean age was around 60 years, with a range of about 23 to 90. Prior anti-PD-1, anti-PD-L1 or anti-CTLA-4 therapy was permitted, and 40% of dose-escalation patients had received checkpoint inhibitors. Partial responses were achieved by three dose-escalation patients, of whom one had hepatocellular carcinoma and two had cutaneous melanoma. Peripheral TCRbeta sequencing was intended to test whether TCR sequence diversity was altered and clonal T-cell expansion was caused by ivuxolimab. The paper describes the monotherapy dose-escalation part (N = 52 patients) of the phase I trial of ivuxolimab.

The paper's findings and limits, for the study overall: In the 0.1-3.0 mg/kg groups, partial responders had among the lowest normalized peripheral clonal expansion, particularly in CD8+ T cells. Low levels of normalized T-cell clonal expansion were also seen in some patients who did not respond. At doses from 0.1 to 3.0 mg/kg, clonal expansion was seen in both CD4+ and CD8+ blood T cells between baseline and week 6. The antigen specificity of the peripheral T cells that underwent clonal expansion was not determined. After ivuxolimab, more expanded clones were found on average in CD8+ T cells than in CD4+ T cells.

Between the V and J ends, shortened by 7 bases and 1 base respectively, the junction contains 16 bases. Taken from cysteine to phenylalanine, the CDR3 has 15 residues. Only the CDR3 part of the read is kept: 45 bases, read in frame from the first base. Reading the germline V gene (reference sequence) gives CDR1 LNHDA and CDR2 SQIVND. As concerns this clone: The target of this receptor is not known. One base away there is no much larger clone; base qualities are not given.

To sequence the TCRbeta CDR3 region, genomic DNA was isolated from the sorted cells. The immunoSEQ Assay was used to sequence the TCRbeta CDR3 regions. TCRdb mirrors the immuneACCESS table, restricted to in-frame sequences. Some clones are absent from its copies; in checked studies, under half trace to an unresolved V gene, and the reason for the others is unknown. This sample is represented by roughly 79,000 clones; 85% of them were singletons. About 17% of the sample goes to the ten largest clones. Patients with autoimmune disease history or receiving systemic immunosuppression were excluded from the trial. In every dose cohort, peripheral blood was drawn for TCR sequencing at baseline, cycle 4 day 1, and cycle 7 day 1. The samples were drawn from a first-in-human, open-label, multicenter phase I dose-escalation trial of ivuxolimab. The trial enrolled adults with locally advanced or metastatic head and neck squamous cell, hepatocellular, melanoma or renal cell carcinoma. Before TCR sequencing, CD4+ and CD8+ T cells were separately sorted from peripheral blood.

The specimen was CD4+ or CD8+ T cells sorted from blood, collected in a trial of the OX40 agonist ivuxolimab. Recombination joined TRBV19 with TRBJ1-1; the D gene lacks a confident call. This TCR derives from an adult with an advanced solid tumor such as melanoma, head and neck, liver or kidney cancer. The CDR3 loop reads CASIHTREWNTEAFF. The sequenced DNA: TGTGCCAGTATCCACACCCGAGAGTGGAACACTGAAGCTTTCTTT.